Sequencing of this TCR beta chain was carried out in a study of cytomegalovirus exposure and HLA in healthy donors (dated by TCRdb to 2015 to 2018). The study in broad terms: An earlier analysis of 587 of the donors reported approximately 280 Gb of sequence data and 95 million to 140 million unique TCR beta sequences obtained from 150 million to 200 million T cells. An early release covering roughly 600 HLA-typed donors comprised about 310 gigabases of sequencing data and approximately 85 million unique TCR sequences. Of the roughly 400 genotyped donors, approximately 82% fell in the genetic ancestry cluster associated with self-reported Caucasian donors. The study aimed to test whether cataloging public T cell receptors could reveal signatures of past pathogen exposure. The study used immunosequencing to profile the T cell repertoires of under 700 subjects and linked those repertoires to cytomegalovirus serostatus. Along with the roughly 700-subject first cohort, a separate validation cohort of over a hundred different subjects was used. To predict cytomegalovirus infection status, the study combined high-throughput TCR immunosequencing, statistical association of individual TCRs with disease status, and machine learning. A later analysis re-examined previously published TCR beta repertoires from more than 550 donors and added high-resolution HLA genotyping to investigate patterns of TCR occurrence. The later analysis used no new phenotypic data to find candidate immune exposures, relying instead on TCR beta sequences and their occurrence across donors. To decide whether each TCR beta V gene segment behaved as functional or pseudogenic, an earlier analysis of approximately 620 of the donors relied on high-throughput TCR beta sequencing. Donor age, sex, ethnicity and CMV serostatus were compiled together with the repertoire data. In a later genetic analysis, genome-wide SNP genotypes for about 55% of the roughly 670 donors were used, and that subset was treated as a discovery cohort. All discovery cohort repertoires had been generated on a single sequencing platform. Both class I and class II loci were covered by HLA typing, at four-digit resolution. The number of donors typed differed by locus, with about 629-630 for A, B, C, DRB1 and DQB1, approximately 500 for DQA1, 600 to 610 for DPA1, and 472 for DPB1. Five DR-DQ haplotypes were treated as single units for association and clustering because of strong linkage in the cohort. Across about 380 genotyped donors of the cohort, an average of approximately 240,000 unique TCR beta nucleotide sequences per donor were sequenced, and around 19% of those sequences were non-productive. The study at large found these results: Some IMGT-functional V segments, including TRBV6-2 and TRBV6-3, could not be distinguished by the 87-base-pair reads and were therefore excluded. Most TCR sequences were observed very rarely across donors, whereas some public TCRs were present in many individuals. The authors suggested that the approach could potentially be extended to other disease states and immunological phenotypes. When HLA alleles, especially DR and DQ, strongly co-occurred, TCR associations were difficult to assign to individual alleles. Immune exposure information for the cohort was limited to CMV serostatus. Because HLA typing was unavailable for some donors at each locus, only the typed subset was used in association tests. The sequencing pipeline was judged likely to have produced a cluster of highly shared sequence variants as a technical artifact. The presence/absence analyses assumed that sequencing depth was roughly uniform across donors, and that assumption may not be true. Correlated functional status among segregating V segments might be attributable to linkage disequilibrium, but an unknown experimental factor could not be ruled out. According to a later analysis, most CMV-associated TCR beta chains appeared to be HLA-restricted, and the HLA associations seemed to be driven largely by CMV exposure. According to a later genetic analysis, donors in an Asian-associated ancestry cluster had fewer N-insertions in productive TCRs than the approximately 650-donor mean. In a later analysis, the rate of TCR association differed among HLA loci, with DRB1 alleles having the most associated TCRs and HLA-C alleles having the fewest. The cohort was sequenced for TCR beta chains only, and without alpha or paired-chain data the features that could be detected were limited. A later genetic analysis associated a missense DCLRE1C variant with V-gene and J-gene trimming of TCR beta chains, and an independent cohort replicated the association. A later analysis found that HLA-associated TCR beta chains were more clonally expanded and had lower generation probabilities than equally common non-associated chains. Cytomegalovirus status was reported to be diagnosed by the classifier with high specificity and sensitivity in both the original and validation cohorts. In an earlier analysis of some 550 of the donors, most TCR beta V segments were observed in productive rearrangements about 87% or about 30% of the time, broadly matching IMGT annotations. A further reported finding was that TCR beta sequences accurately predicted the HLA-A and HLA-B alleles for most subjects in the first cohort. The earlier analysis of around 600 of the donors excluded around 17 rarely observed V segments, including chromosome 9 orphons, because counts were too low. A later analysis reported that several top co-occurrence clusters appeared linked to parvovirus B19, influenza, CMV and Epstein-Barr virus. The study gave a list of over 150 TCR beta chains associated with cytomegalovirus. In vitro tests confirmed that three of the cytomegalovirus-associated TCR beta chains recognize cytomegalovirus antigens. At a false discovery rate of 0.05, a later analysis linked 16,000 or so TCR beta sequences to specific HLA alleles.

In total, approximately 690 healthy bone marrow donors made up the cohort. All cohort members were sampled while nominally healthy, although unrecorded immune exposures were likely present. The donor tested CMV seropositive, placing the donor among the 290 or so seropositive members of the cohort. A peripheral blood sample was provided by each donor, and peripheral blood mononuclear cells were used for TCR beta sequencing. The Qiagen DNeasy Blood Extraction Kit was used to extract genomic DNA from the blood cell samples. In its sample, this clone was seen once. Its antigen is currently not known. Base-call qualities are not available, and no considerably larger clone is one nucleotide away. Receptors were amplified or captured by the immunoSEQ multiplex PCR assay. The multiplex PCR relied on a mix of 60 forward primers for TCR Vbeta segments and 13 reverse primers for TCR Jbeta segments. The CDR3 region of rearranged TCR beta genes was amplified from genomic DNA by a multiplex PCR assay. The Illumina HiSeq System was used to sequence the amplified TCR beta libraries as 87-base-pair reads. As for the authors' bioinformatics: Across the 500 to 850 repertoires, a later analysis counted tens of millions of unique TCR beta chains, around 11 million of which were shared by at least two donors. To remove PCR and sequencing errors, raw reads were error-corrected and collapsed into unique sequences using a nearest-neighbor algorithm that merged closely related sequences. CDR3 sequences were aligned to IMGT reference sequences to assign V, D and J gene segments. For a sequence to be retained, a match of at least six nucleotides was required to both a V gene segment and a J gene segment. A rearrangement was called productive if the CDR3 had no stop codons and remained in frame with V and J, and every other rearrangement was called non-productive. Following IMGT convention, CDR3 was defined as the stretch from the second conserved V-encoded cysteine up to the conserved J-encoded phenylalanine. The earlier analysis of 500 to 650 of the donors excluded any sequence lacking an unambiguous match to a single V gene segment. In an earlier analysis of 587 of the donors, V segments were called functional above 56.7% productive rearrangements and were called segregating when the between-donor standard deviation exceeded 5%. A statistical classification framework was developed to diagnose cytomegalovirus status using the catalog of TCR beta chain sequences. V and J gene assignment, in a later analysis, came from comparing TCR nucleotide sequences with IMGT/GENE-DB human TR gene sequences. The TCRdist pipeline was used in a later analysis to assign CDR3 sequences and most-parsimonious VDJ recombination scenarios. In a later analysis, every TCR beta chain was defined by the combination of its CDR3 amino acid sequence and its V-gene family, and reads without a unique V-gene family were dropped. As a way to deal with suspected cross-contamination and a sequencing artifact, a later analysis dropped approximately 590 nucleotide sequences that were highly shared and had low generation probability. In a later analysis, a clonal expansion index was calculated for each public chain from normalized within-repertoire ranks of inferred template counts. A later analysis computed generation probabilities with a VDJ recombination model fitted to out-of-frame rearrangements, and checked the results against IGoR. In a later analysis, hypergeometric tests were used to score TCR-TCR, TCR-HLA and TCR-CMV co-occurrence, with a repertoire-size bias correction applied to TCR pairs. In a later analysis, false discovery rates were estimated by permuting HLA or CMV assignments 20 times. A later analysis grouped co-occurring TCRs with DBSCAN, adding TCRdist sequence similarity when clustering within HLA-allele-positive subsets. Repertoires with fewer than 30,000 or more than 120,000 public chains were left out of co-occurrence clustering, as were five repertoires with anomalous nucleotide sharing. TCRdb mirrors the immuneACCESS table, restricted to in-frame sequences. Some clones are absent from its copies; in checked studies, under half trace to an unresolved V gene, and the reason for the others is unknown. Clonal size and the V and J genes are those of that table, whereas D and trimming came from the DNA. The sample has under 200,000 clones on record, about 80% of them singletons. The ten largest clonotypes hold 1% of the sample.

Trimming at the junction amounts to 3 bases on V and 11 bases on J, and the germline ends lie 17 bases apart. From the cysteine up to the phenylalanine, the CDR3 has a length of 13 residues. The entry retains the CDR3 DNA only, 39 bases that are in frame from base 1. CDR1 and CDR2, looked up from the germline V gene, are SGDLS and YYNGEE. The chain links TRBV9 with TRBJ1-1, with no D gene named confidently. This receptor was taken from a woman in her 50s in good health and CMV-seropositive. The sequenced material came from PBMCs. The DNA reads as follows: TGTGCCAGCAGCGCCACGCCCGACTCTGGGGCTTTCTTT. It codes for CASSATPDSGAFF.